This entry lists 17 T cell receptor beta chains sequenced from one sample in a study of beta chain features in type 1 diabetes. Sequenced material consisted of expressed TCRB transcripts (all of the isolated RNA was reverse transcribed). Produced via immunoSEQ multiplex PCR; TCRdb's table is partial and in-frame only. The sample includes around 300,000 clones, around 10% of them seen just once. Input material: naive CD4+ T cells from blood. Receptors were obtained from a woman aged 30 to 39 in good health.

This clone was found a few times. The junction departs from the called germline gene at one end, perhaps through a read error. J is TRBJ2-1 and V is TRBV7-7; 10 positions match TRBD2. CDR1 is SSHAT and CDR2 is FNYEAQ in the germline V gene (reference sequence). There are 18 residues in the CDR3. CDR3 DNA sequence: TGTGCTAGCAGCCCCGAGGGTAGCGGGACTAGCGTCTACAATGAGCAGTTCTTC. It specifies CASSPEGSGTSVYNEQFF.

In this sample, this clone turned up once. V gene TRBV9 combines with J gene TRBJ1-2, with 7 bases identical to TRBD1. V lost 0 bases and J lost 6; bases outside the gene matches: 5. The germline CDR1 and CDR2 sequences are SGDLS and YYNGEE. The CDR3 has 14 amino acids. This CDR3 reads CASSVVTGVDGYTF. CDR3 nucleotides: TGTGCCAGCAGCGTAGTCACAGGGGTGGATGGCTACACCTTC.

The J gene is TRBJ1-5, the V gene TRBV2; unclear D gene. This CDR3 is 12 amino acids long. Trimming removed 5 bases at V and 4 bases at J, with 6 bases between. Per the germline V gene, CDR1 is SNHLY and CDR2 is FYNNEI. The CDR3 region is CASSHNNQPQHF. Written as DNA, the CDR3 is TGTGCCAGCAGTCACAATAATCAGCCCCAGCATTTT.

The V and J genes are TRBV18 and TRBJ2-7; 8 nucleotides agree with TRBD1. V was clipped by 1 base and J by 1 base; unmatched bases: 6. There are 16 residues in the CDR3. CDR1 is KGHSH, CDR2 LQKENI, per germline. The CDR3: CASSPQRTGSSYEQYF. The CDR3 bases are TGTGCCAGCTCACCACAGCGGACAGGGTCATCCTACGAGCAGTACTTC.

This chain links TRBV9 with TRBJ2-5; 8 bases agree with TRBD2. The CDR3 length is 16 residues. The ends lost 0 bases at V and 2 bases at J; junction bases unmatched: 6. Germline V gene sequence: CDR1 SGDLS, CDR2 YYNGEE. CDR3 sequence: CASSVGSSGLQETQYF. CDR3 nucleotide sequence: TGTGCCAGCAGCGTAGGGTCTAGCGGGCTGCAAGAGACCCAGTACTTC.

This clone was observed a few times. The J gene is TRBJ2-7, the V gene TRBV7-6; D might be TRBD1 (5 bases). Germline V lookup: CDR1 SGHVS, CDR2 FNYEAQ. This CDR3 contains 15 residues. V was cut by 0 bases and J by 3 bases, with 12 bases left in between. The CDR3 DNA reads TGTGCCAGCAGCTTAGCGTCAGGGAAACTCTACGAGCAGTACTTC. It encodes CASSLASGKLYEQYF.

As concerns this clone: Other nucleotide sequences in the sample specify the same CDR3. The rearrangement links TRBV18 to TRBJ2-7; 10 bases fit TRBD1. The CDR3 is 14 residues long. Germline CDR1 reads KGHSH; CDR2 reads LQKENI. Trimming took 6 bases from V and 4 from J; bases not matched to a gene: 6. The CDR3 coding sequence is TGTGCCAGCTCCCCTAGGACAGGGGGATACGAGCAGTACTTC. Protein product: CASSPRTGGYEQYF. Using reference TRBV18 and TRBJ2-7 for the parts outside the CDR3, the full variable domain is NAGVMQNPRHLVRRRGQEARLRCSPMKGHSHVYWYRQLPEEGLKFMVYLQKENIIDESGMPKERFSAEFPKEGPSILRIQQVVRGDSAAYFCASSPRTGGYEQYFGPGTRLTVT.

The table lists this clone with a few counts. The rearrangement links TRBV11-3 to TRBJ2-1; 9 bases agree with TRBD2. The V gene end was trimmed by 4 bases and the J gene end by 5 bases; junction bases not matched to a gene: 3. This CDR3 region has 14 residues. CDR1 and CDR2 from the germline V gene are SGHNT and YENEEA. The CDR3 spells CASSSGLANNEQFF. The CDR3 region has the DNA TGTGCCAGCAGCTCGGGACTAGCCAACAATGAGCAGTTCTTC.

The V gene is TRBV9, the J gene TRBJ2-3, with 7 bases fitting TRBD2. This CDR3 has 15 amino acids. J lost 1 base, V lost 4 bases, and 6 bases had no gene match. CDR1 and CDR2 from the germline V gene are SGDLS and YYNGEE. This CDR3 is CASSPLSGGTDTQYF. CDR3 nucleotides: TGTGCCAGCAGCCCCCTAAGCGGGGGCACAGATACGCAGTATTTT.

This clone was seen more than once but under ten times. The chain joins TRBV7-2 to TRBJ2-3; D is ambiguous. Germline V lookup: CDR1 SGHTA, CDR2 FQGNSA. Deletions cut 1 base from V and 0 bases from J, with 11 bases between. CDR3 size: 16 residues. CDR3 nucleotide sequence: TGTGCCAGCAGCTTAGGAGGCGCTACTAGCACAGATACGCAGTATTTT. It codes for CASSLGGATSTDTQYF.

This clone was recorded a few times. The rearrangement joins TRBV9 to TRBJ2-6; 10 nucleotides line up with TRBD2. Germline CDR1 reads SGDLS; CDR2 reads YYNGEE. There are 19 residues in the CDR3. V shed 0 bases, J shed 0 bases, and the junction held 6 bases outside the gene matches. The CDR3 loop reads CASSVGTSGRNSGANVLTF. Written as DNA, the CDR3 is TGTGCCAGCAGCGTAGGGACTAGCGGACGAAACTCTGGGGCCAACGTCCTGACTTTC.

This clone has a handful of counts. This rearrangement joins TRBV27 to TRBJ2-7; tentatively, D is TRBD1 (6 bases). The CDR3 runs 12 residues. V was pared by 5 bases and J by 6 bases, with 11 bases between. Germline loops: CDR1 MNHEY, CDR2 SMNVEV (reference sequence). The CDR3 region is CASSTRGFEQYF. CDR3 coding DNA: TGTGCCAGCAGTACCAGGGGTTTCGAGCAGTACTTC.

This clone was observed a handful of times. The chain joins TRBV18 to TRBJ1-1; 9 nucleotides agree with TRBD1. J gave up 5 bases and V 3 bases, and 7 bases lay outside the gene matches. Germline V gene lookup returns CDR1 KGHSH and CDR2 LQKENI. CDR3 length equals 15 residues. The CDR3 protein is CASSPRDREVTEAFF. CDR3 in DNA: TGTGCCAGCTCACCTCGGGACAGGGAAGTGACTGAAGCTTTCTTT. Drawing the rest from reference TRBV18 and TRBJ1-1, the complete variable domain is NAGVMQNPRHLVRRRGQEARLRCSPMKGHSHVYWYRQLPEEGLKFMVYLQKENIIDESGMPKERFSAEFPKEGPSILRIQQVVRGDSAAYFCASSPRDREVTEAFFGQGTRLTVV.

V usage is TRBV30 and J usage is TRBJ1-5; 7 positions match TRBD1. The CDR3 loop spans 13 amino acids. In germline, CDR1 is GTSNPN, CDR2 SVGIG (reference sequence). The V and J ends lost 5 bases and 2 bases, in that order; junction bases with no gene match: 3. The CDR3: CAWEGAGNQPQHF. CDR3 coding DNA: TGTGCCTGGGAGGGGGCTGGCAATCAGCCCCAGCATTTT.

This clone was detected many times. The CDR3 sequence is CASSSTFEQYF. The CDR3 coding sequence is TGTGCCAGCAGCTCTACCTTCGAGCAGTACTTC. The chain combines TRBV7-9 with TRBJ2-7; D is undetermined. The CDR3 runs to 11 residues. V shed 4 bases and J shed 6 bases, with 7 bases lying between them. Germline V gene data show CDR1 as SEHNR and CDR2 as FQNEAQ (reference sequence).

This chain uses TRBV7-2 with TRBJ2-7, with 10 bases lining up with TRBD2. The V gene end was trimmed by 5 bases and the J gene end by 5 bases; junction bases not matched to a gene: 12. The CDR3 totals 16 residues. The germline gives CDR1 SGHTA, CDR2 FQGNSA. CDR3 sequence: CASSPRRASGSNEQYF. For the CDR3, the DNA is TGTGCCAGCAGCCCCCGGAGGGCTAGCGGGAGTAACGAGCAGTACTTC.

This clone was found a few times. The chain combines TRBV5-6 with TRBJ1-2; D ambiguous. In germline, CDR1 is SGHDT, CDR2 YYEEEE. This CDR3 is built from 13 residues. The germline V and J ends were trimmed by 4 bases and 4 bases, with 11 bases remaining between them. Written as DNA, the CDR3 is TGTGCCAGCAGCGGCGGACTGCGCTATGGCTACACCTTC. Amino acids: CASSGGLRYGYTF. Full variable domain (remainder filled in from reference TRBV5-6 and TRBJ1-2): DAGVTQSPTHLIKTRGQQVTLRCSPKSGHDTVSWYQQALGQGPQFIFQYYEEEERQRGNFPDRFSGHQFPNYSSELNVNALLLGDSALYLCASSGGLRYGYTFGSGTRLTVV.